A single sample gave rise to the 8 T cell receptor beta chains below, sequenced in a study of cytomegalovirus exposure and HLA in healthy donors. Vbeta (60) and Jbeta (13) primers were used in the PCR. The table came from immunoSEQ multiplex PCR; TCRdb's copy has only in-frame clones and leaves some out. This sample has roughly 180,000 clones, with 80% to 90% found just once. Source material: PBMCs. These receptors came from a woman aged 18-29 years in good health and CMV-seronegative.

The chain combines TRBV7-9 with TRBJ1-2, with a possible D match to TRBD1 (6 bases). V lost 5 bases, J lost 5 bases, and 12 bases lay in between. The germline V gene encodes CDR1 SEHNR and CDR2 FQNEAQ (reference sequence). The CDR3 has 13 residues. CDR3: CASSIQGFYGYTF. DNA of the CDR3: TGTGCCAGCAGCATACAGGGATTTTATGGCTACACCTTC.

V usage is TRBV2 and J usage is TRBJ2-7; maybe TRBD1 (5 bases). Trimming shortened V by 5 bases and J by 5 bases, and 13 bases separated the two germline ends. The CDR3 length is 13 residues. The germline V gene has CDR1 SNHLY and CDR2 FYNNEI. The CDR3 bases are TGTGCCAGCAGTCCTCTCCAGGGCGACGAGCAGTACTTC. The encoded protein is CASSPLQGDEQYF.

V gene TRBV25-1 combines with J gene TRBJ2-7; TRBD2 matches at 11 bases. The ends lost 1 base at V and 5 bases at J; junction bases unmatched: 13. The germline gives CDR1 MGHDK, CDR2 SYGVNS. This CDR3 spans 18 amino acids. The CDR3 here is CASSEFPTSGISVDEQYF. DNA of the CDR3: TGTGCCAGCAGTGAATTCCCGACTAGCGGGATATCTGTAGACGAGCAGTACTTC.

This chain connects TRBV2 to TRBJ2-1; TRBD2 is a possible D gene (6 bases). The germline gives CDR1 SNHLY, CDR2 FYNNEI. The CDR3 is 14 residues long. The V end was cut by 3 bases, the J end by 8 bases, with 14 bases between. The CDR3 DNA reads as TGTGCCAGCAGTGAGTTGAGACTAGAGGATGAGCAGTTCTTC. Translated, it gives CASSELRLEDEQFF.

V usage is TRBV5-1 and J usage is TRBJ2-1, with 7 bases that match TRBD2. CDR1 SGHRS and CDR2 YFSETQ come from the germline V gene. The CDR3 length is 14 residues. With V trimmed by 4 bases and J by 10 bases, 11 bases remained unmatched. CDR3 sequence (DNA): TGCGCCAGCAGCGATGGAGGCGGGGGACGAGAGCAGTTCTTC. The encoded protein is CASSDGGGGREQFF.

This rearrangement joins TRBV10-3 to TRBJ1-2, with 11 bases lining up with TRBD1. CDR3 length equals 16 residues. V shed 8 bases, J shed 0 bases, and the junction held 8 bases outside the gene matches. Germline V CDR1 and CDR2: ENHRY, SYGVKD. Written as DNA, the CDR3 is TGTGCCATCTGGCGGGACAGGGGGGCCCCTAACTATGGCTACACCTTC. Translating it yields CAIWRDRGAPNYGYTF.

V usage is TRBV28 and J usage is TRBJ1-5; 10 bases are shared with TRBD1. Germline V CDR1 and CDR2: MDHEN, SYDVKM. The CDR3 runs 15 residues. V dropped 4 bases and J dropped 4; count of bases not matched to a gene: 4. CDR3 in amino acids: CASSWGQGNNQPQHF. Here the CDR3 DNA reads TGTGCCAGCAGTTGGGGACAGGGGAATAATCAGCCCCAGCATTTT.

The CDR3 sequence: CASSLGWLSSGHIYNEQFF. The CDR3 bases are TGTGCCAGCAGCTTAGGGTGGCTGTCTAGCGGACACATTTACAATGAGCAGTTCTTC. The chain links TRBV7-2 to TRBJ2-1; 7 nucleotides line up with TRBD2. The CDR3 totals 19 residues. V lost 1 base to trimming and J lost 4 bases; unmatched junction nucleotides: 16. CDR1 and CDR2 from the germline V gene are SGHTA and FQGNSA. The whole variable domain, remainder taken from reference TRBV7-2 and TRBJ2-1, is GAGVSQSPSNKVTEKGKDVELRCDPISGHTALYWYRQSLGQGLEFLIYFQGNSAPDKSGLPSDRFSAERTGGSVSTLTIQRTQQEDSAVYLCASSLGWLSSGHIYNEQFFGPGTRLTVL.